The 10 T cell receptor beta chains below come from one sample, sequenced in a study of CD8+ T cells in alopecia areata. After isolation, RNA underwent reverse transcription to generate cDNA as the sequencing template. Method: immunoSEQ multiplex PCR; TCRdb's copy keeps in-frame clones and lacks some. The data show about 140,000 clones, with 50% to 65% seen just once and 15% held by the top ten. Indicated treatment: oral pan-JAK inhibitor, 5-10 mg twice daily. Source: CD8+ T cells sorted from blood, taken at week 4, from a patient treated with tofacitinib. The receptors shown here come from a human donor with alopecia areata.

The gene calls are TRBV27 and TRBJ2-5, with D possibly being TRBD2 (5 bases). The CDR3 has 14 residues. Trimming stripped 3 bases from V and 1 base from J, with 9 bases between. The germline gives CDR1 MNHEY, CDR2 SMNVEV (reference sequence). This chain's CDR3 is CASSLSSAQETQYF. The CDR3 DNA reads TGTGCCAGCAGTTTGAGTAGCGCCCAAGAGACCCAGTACTTC.

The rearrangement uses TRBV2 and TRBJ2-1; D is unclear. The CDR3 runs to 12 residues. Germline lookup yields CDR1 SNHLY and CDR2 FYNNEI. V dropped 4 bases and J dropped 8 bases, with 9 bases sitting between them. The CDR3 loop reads CASSGPWDEQFF. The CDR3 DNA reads TGTGCCAGCAGTGGGCCATGGGATGAGCAGTTCTTC.

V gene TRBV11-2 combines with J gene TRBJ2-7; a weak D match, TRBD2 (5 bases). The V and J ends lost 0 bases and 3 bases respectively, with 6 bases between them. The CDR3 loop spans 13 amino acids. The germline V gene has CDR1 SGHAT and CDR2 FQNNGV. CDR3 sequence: CASSLDRGYEQYF. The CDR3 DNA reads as TGTGCCAGCAGCTTAGATCGGGGCTACGAGCAGTACTTC.

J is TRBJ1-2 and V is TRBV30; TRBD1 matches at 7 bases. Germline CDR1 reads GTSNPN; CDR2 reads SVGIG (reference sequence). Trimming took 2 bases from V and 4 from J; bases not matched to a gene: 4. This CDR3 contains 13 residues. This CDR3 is CAWSPGGAYGYTF. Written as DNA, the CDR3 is TGTGCCTGGAGTCCAGGGGGGGCCTATGGCTACACCTTC.

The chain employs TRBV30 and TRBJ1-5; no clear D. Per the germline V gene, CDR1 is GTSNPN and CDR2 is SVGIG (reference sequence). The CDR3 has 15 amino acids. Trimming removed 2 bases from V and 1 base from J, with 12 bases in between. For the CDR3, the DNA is TGTGCCTGGAGTCCGGACTGGGGAAGCAATCAGCCCCAGCATTTT. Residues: CAWSPDWGSNQPQHF.

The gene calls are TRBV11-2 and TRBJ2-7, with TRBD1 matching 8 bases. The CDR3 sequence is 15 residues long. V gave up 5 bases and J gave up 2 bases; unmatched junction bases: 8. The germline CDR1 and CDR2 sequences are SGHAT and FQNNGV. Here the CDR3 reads CASSERTGQTYEQYF. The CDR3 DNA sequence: TGTGCCAGCAGCGAAAGGACAGGGCAGACCTACGAGCAGTACTTC.

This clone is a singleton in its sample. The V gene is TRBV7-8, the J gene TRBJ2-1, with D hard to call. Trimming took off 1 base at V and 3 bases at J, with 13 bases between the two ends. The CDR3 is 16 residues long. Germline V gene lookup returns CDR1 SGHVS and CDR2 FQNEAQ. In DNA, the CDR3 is TGTGCCAGCAGCTTAGTAACTGGGGATTTCTACAATGAGCAGTTCTTC. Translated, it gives CASSLVTGDFYNEQFF.

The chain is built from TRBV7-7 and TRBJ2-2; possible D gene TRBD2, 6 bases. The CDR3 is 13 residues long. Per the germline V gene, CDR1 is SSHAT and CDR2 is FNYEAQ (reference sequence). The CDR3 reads CASRDFFTGELFF. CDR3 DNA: TGTGCTAGCCGGGACTTCTTCACCGGGGAGCTGTTTTTT. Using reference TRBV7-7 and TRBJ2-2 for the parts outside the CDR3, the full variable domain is GAGVSQSPRYKVTKRGQDVTLRCDPISSHATLYWYQQALGQGPEFLTYFNYEAQPDKSGLPSDRFSAERPEGSISTLTIQRTEQRDSAMYRCASRDFFTGELFFGEGSRLTVL.

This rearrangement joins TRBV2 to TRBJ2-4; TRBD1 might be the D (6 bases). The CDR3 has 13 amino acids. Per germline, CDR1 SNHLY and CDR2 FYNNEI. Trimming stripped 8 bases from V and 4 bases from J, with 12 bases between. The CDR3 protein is CASYRDRKNIQYF. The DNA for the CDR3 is TGTGCCAGCTACAGGGATCGAAAAAACATTCAGTACTTC.

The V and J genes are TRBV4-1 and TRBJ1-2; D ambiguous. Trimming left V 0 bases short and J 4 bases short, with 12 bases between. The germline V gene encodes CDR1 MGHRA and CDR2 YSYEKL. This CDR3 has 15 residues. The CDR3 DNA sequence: TGCGCCAGCAGCCAAGATCCGGCTGGAAGCTATGGCTACACCTTC. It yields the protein CASSQDPAGSYGYTF.